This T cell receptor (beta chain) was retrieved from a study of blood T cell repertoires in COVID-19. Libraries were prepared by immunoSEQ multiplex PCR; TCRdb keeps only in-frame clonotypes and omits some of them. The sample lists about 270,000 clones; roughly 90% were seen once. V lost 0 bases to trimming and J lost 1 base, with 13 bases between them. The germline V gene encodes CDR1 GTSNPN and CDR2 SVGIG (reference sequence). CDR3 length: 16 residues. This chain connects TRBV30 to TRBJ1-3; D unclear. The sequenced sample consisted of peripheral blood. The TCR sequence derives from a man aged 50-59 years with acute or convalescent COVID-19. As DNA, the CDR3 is TGTGCCTGGAGTGTAACGCATTGGCCTTCTGGAAACACCATATATTTT. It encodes CAWSVTHWPSGNTIYF.